Listed here are 4 T cell receptor beta chains from one sample, sequenced in a study of blood T cells in healthy people across ages. It was with a sample-barcoded 5' primer and a J-beta primer mix that a second PCR of roughly 7 to 12 cycles was run. TCRdb itself ran the 5' RACE reads through MiXCR, one entry per CDR3 protein. The sample lists 1.5 million to 1.9 million distinct CDR3 sequences; roughly 43% were seen once. Sequenced input: blood. The receptors here all came from a woman aged 18-35 years in good health.

The chain has TRBV5-1 and TRBJ2-1, with D possibly being TRBD1 or TRBD2 (5 bases each). CDR1 and CDR2 (germline): SGHRS, YFSETQ. There are 15 residues in the CDR3. Trimming removed 2 bases at V and 6 bases at J, with 15 bases between. CDR3 coding DNA: TGCGCCAGCAGCTTTATGGGGACGGCTTTCAATGAGCAGTTCTTC. As protein: CASSFMGTAFNEQFF.

This clonotype was observed once. The J gene is TRBJ2-1, the V gene TRBV20-1, with D perhaps given as TRBD1 or TRBD2 (5 bases each). From germline, CDR1 is DFQATT and CDR2 SNEGSKA (reference sequence). V lost 5 bases to trimming and J lost 0 bases, with 14 bases between them. This CDR3 spans 15 amino acids. The CDR3 loop reads CSADPPGRSYNEQFF. The CDR3, as DNA: TGCAGTGCTGACCCCCCGGGACGCTCCTACAATGAGCAGTTCTTC.

The gene calls are TRBV27 and TRBJ2-1; maybe TRBD1 (6 bases). CDR1 MNHEY and CDR2 SMNVEV come from the germline V gene (reference sequence). Trimming cost V 5 bases and J 0 bases, with 17 bases left between them. The CDR3 consists of 17 residues. CDR3 bases: TGTGCCAGCAGTCGGGCTTTGACAGGCCGCTCCTACAATGAGCAGTTCTTC. This sequence encodes CASSRALTGRSYNEQFF.

The V call is TRBV12-3 or TRBV12-4, the J call TRBJ1-2, with D maybe TRBD1 (5 bases). The CDR3 contains 13 residues. The V and J ends lost 6 bases and 7 bases respectively, with 15 bases between them. CDR3 sequence: CASSYRGAGGYTF. CDR3 nucleotides: TGTGCCAGCAGCTACAGAGGGGCGGGTGGCTACACCTTC.